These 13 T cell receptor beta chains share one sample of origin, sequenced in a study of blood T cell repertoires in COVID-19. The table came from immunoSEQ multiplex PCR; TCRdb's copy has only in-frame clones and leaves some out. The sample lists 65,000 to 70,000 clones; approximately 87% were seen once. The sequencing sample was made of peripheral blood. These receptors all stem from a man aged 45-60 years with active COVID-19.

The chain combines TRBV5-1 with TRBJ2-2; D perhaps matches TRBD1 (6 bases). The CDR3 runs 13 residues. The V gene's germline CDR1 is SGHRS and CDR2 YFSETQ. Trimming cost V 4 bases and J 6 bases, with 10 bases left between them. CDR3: CASSPGVAGELFF. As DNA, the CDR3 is TGCGCCAGCAGCCCAGGGGTAGCCGGGGAGCTGTTTTTT.

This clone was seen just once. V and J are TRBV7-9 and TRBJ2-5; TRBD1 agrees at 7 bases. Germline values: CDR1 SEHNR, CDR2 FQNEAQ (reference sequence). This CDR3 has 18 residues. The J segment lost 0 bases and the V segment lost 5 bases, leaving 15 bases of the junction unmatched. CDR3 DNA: TGTGCCAGCAGCCGCATCATCTTCGGGACAGACCACCAAGAGACCCAGTACTTC. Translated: CASSRIIFGTDHQETQYF. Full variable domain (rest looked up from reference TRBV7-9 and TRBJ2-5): DTGVSQNPRHKITKRGQNVTFRCDPISEHNRLYWYRQTLGQGPEFLTYFQNEAQLEKSRLLSDRFSAERPKGSFSTLEIQRTEQGDSAMYLCASSRIIFGTDHQETQYFGPGTRLLVL.

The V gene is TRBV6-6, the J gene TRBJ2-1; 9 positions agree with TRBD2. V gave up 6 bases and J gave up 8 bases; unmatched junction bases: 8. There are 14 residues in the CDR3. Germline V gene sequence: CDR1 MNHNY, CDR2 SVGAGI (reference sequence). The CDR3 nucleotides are TGTGCCAGCAGCCTGGGACTAGCTATCGATGAGCAGTTCTTC. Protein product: CASSLGLAIDEQFF.

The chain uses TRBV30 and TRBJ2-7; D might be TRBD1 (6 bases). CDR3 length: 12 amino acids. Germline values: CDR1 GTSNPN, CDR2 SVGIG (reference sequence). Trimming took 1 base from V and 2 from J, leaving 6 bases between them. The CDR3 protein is CAWSGGPYEQYF. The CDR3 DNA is TGTGCCTGGAGTGGGGGGCCCTACGAGCAGTACTTC.

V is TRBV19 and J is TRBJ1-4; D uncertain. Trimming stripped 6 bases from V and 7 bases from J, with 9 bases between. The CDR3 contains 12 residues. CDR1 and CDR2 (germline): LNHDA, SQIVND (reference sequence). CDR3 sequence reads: CASRPRGEKLFF. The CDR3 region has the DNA TGTGCCAGTAGGCCGCGGGGTGAAAAACTGTTTTTT.

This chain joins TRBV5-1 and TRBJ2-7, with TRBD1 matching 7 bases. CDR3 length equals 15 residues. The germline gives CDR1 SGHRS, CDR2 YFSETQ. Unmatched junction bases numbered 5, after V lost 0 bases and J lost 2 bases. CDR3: CASSLVQGRTYEQYF. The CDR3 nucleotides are TGCGCCAGCAGCTTGGTACAGGGGCGAACCTACGAGCAGTACTTC.

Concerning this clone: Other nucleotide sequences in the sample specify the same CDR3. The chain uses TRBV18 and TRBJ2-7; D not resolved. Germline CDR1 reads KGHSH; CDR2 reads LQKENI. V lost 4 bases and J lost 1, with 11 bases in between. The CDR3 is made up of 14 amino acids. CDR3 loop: CASSLTTGSYEQYF. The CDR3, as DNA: TGTGCCAGCTCACTAACGACGGGTTCCTACGAGCAGTACTTC.

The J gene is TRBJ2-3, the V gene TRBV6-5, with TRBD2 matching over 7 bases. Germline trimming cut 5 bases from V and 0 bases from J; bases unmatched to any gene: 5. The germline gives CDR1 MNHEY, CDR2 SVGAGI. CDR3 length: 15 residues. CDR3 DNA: TGTGCCAGCAGTAGACTTAGCGGGAGCACAGATACGCAGTATTTT. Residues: CASSRLSGSTDTQYF.

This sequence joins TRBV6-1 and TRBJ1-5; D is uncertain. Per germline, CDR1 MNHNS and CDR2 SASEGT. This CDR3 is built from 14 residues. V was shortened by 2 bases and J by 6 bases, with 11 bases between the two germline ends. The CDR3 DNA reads TGTGCCAGCAGTGAATTAGGTACGGGTCAGCCCCAGCATTTT. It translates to CASSELGTGQPQHF.

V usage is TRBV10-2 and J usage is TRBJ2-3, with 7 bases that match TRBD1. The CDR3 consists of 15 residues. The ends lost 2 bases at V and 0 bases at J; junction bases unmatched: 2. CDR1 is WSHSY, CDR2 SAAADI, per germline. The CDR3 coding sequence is TGCGCCAGCAGTGAGCAACAGGGGAGCACAGATACGCAGTATTTT. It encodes CASSEQQGSTDTQYF.

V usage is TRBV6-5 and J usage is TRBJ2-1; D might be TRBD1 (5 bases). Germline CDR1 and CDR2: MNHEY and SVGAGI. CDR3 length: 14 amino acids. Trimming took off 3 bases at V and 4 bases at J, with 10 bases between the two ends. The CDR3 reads CASSYRQGYNEQFF. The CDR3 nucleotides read TGTGCCAGCAGTTATAGGCAGGGTTACAATGAGCAGTTCTTC.

The CDR3 coding sequence is TGTGCCAGCTCACCACAGGACAGGGGATATGGCTACACCTTC. It yields the protein CASSPQDRGYGYTF. V usage is TRBV18 and J usage is TRBJ1-2; 9 nucleotides line up with TRBD1. The length of the CDR3 is 14 residues. J was trimmed by 5 bases and V by 1 base; bases with no gene match: 2. The germline gives CDR1 KGHSH, CDR2 LQKENI.

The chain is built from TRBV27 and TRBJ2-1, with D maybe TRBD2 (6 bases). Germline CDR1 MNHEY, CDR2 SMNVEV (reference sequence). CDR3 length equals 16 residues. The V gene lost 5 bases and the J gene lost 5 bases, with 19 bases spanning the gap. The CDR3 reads CASSAPRLGLNNEQFF. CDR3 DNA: TGTGCCAGCAGTGCCCCAAGACTAGGATTAAACAATGAGCAGTTCTTC.